This T cell receptor (beta chain) was obtained from a study of beta chain features in type 1 diabetes. Study observations and caveats: Patients' naive, central memory and regulatory TCRB repertoires appeared more alike than those of healthy donors. Moderate yet significant TCRB CDR3 shortening was seen in Type 1 diabetes patients in all four CD4+ subsets. Type 1 diabetes patients had fewer VDJ junction insertions and more deletions.

Sequencing targeted expressed TCRB transcripts, as all isolated RNA had been reverse transcribed. Produced via immunoSEQ multiplex PCR; TCRdb's table is partial and in-frame only. The sample holds 400,000 to 500,000 clones, over 11% seen once. This clone was seen a few times. Antigen: not known. Based on CD45RO/CCR7/CD25/CD127/CD95/CD27, CD4+ regulatory, stem cell-like memory, naive and central memory cells were sorted. Looked up from germline, CDR1 is LNHDA and CDR2 is SQIVND (reference sequence). CDR3 size: 16 residues. With 9 bases clipped from V and 6 bases from J, the junction kept 17 bases outside the gene matches.

The specimen sequenced was naive CD4+ T cells from blood. The TCR originated in a man aged 30 to 45 in good health. The gene calls are TRBV19 and TRBJ2-1, with 7 nucleotides matching TRBD2. Written as DNA, the CDR3 is TGTGCCAGCTGGCCTAGCGGAGGCGGGCGGGGCAATGAGCAGTTCTTC. It codes for CASWPSGGGRGNEQFF.